One sample yielded the 2 T cell receptor beta chains listed below, sequenced in a study of cytomegalovirus exposure and HLA in healthy donors. Researchers ran the PCR with 60 Vbeta and 13 Jbeta primers. Assay: immunoSEQ multiplex PCR; the TCRdb copy retains only in-frame clones and omits some. The sample has some 60,000 clones; approximately 83% are singletons. Input material: PBMCs. The source of these receptors is a man aged 35 to 55 in good health and CMV-seronegative.

This clone was detected only a few times. The chain has TRBV5-8 and TRBJ1-5; tentatively, D is TRBD1 (6 bases). The germline CDR1 and CDR2 sequences are SGHTS and YDEGEE. V was clipped by 4 bases and J by 0 bases, with 17 bases between them. The CDR3 has 17 residues. CDR3 amino acids: CASSPDRPGVSNQPQHF. The CDR3 bases are TGTGCCAGCAGCCCGGATAGGCCAGGGGTTAGCAATCAGCCCCAGCATTTT.

This clone appeared once. The V and J genes are TRBV5-4 and TRBJ2-1, with D possibly being TRBD1 (8 bases). The V end was cut by 4 bases, the J end by 6 bases, with 14 bases between. The germline gives CDR1 SGHNT, CDR2 YYREEE (reference sequence). The CDR3 runs 14 residues. For the CDR3, the DNA is TGTGCCAGCAGCCAGCGGGACAGGAGCAATGAGCAGTTCTTC. Its translation is CASSQRDRSNEQFF.